The sequence of this T cell receptor beta chain was determined in a study of blood T cell repertoires in COVID-19. TCRdb keeps only in-frame clones here, not all; method: immunoSEQ multiplex PCR. Seen here are under 350,000 clones, approximately 86% observed once, and the top ten hold approximately 4.4%. The CDR3 runs to 15 residues. J lost 3 bases, V lost 4 bases, and 7 bases had no gene match. Germline assignment: CDR1 SGDLS and CDR2 YYNGEE. Sequencing was done on a sample of PBMCs or T cells enriched from blood (not recorded which). This chain joins TRBV9 and TRBJ2-7; 10 bases align to TRBD2. The clonotype originates from a woman in her forties with acute COVID-19. The CDR3 here is CASSSGLAAVYEQYF. The CDR3 DNA reads as TGTGCCAGCAGCTCCGGACTAGCGGCGGTCTACGAGCAGTACTTC.